A selection of T cell receptor beta chains follows, all from one sample in a study of T cells in Graves' hyperthyroidism and ophthalmopathy. Each CDR3 protein gets one entry after TCRdb re-called the multiplex PCR reads with MiXCR. Found here are hundreds of thousands of distinct CDR3 sequences, approximately 15% of them singletons; the top ten hold under 7%. The specimen sequenced was blood. The receptors were sampled from a woman in her 30s with Graves' hyperthyroidism that later progressed to Graves' ophthalmopathy. CDR3s include the opening cysteine and the closing phenylalanine or tryptophan. D genes are given only for firm matches. Only part of the rows carry a size: once, few, many, or a class if the clone is expanded.

TRBV24-1	few	.	TRBJ1-5	CATSHAGISQPQHF	TGTGCCACCTCTCATGCAGGGATAAGTCAGCCCCAGCATTTT
TRBV20-1	many	.	TRBJ2-2	CSASNSDTGELFF	TGCAGTGCTAGCAACAGCGACACCGGGGAGCTGTTTTTT
TRBV2	few	.	TRBJ1-5	CAGTRDRNSNQPQHF	TGTGCCGGCACCAGAGACAGGAATAGCAATCAGCCCCAGCATTTT
TRBV6-1	.	TRBD2	TRBJ2-7	CASSYGASGLEGTEYF	TGTGCCAGCTCGTATGGAGCCTCGGGACTAGAGGGTACGGAGTACTTC
TRBV30	.	.	TRBJ2-7	CAWNPMGGEQYF	TGTGCCTGGAATCCGATGGGGGGCGAGCAGTACTTC
TRBV12-5	.	.	TRBJ2-3	CASGLTITDTQYF	TGTGCTAGTGGTCTCACGATCACAGATACGCAGTATTTT
TRBV28	few	.	TRBJ2-5	CASRGVTQYF	TGTGCCAGCAGAGGCGTGACCCAGTACTTC
TRBV20-1	.	.	TRBJ1-5	CSAPHSGNNQPQHF	TGCAGTGCGCCCCACTCAGGTAACAATCAGCCCCAGCATTTT
TRBV7-9	many	.	TRBJ2-7	CASSQTGLSYEQYF	TGTGCCAGCAGCCAGACAGGTTTGTCCTACGAGCAGTACTTC
TRBV30	many	TRBD1	TRBJ1-6	CAWSRQGSSPLHF	TGTGCCTGGAGTAGACAGGGTTCCTCACCCCTCCACTTT
TRBV7-6	many	TRBD1	TRBJ2-7	CASSLGDSRYEQYF	TGTGCCAGCAGCTTGGGGGACAGTCGCTACGAGCAGTACTTC
TRBV28	few	TRBD2	TRBJ2-7	CASSNPPSGLPYEQYF	TGTGCCAGCAGTAACCCCCCTAGCGGGCTACCCTACGAGCAGTACTTC
TRBV12-3/TRBV12-4	many	TRBD2	TRBJ2-1	CASSLAGGVGEQFF	TGTGCCAGCAGTTTAGCGGGAGGGGTCGGTGAGCAGTTCTTC
TRBV2	.	.	TRBJ2-2	CASKGGDLGELFF	TGTGCCAGCAAGGGAGGAGATCTCGGGGAGCTGTTTTTT
TRBV5-4	many	TRBD1	TRBJ1-6	CASSDPKGADSPLHF	TGTGCCAGCAGCGATCCTAAGGGGGCGGACTCACCCCTCCACTTT
TRBV4-3	many	.	TRBJ1-6	CASSQGEVSPLHF	TGCGCCAGCAGCCAAGGAGAGGTTTCACCCCTCCACTTT
TRBV5-5	many	.	TRBJ1-1	CASSFLSGAEAFF	TGTGCCAGCAGCTTCCTATCCGGGGCTGAAGCTTTCTTT
TRBV18	.	TRBD1	TRBJ2-2	CASSPPGQSTGELFF	TGTGCCAGCTCACCACCGGGACAGTCGACCGGGGAGCTGTTTTTT
TRBV7-9	many	TRBD2	TRBJ2-5	CASGQGGETQYF	TGTGCCAGCGGGCAGGGAGGGGAGACCCAGTACTTC
TRBV19	.	TRBD1	TRBJ2-2	CASTNMGTGGWNTGELFF	TGTGCCAGTACCAACATGGGGACAGGGGGGTGGAACACCGGGGAGCTGTTTTTT
TRBV2	many	.	TRBJ2-7	CASIGTHLSLEQYF	TGTGCCAGCATCGGGACCCATCTCAGTCTCGAGCAGTACTTC
TRBV6-1	.	.	TRBJ1-2	CASRPLGVGYTF	TGTGCCAGCAGACCCCTAGGGGTGGGCTACACCTTC
TRBV6-5	many	.	TRBJ1-2	CASSYSQGPGDYGYTF	TGTGCCAGCAGTTACTCCCAAGGACCAGGGGACTATGGCTACACCTTC
TRBV7-2	many	.	TRBJ2-7	CASSSLVGYEQYF	TGTGCCAGCAGCTCCCTTGTGGGTTACGAGCAGTACTTC
TRBV12-3/TRBV12-4	many	TRBD2	TRBJ2-7	CASMGLAISEQYF	TGTGCCAGCATGGGACTAGCTATCTCCGAGCAGTACTTC
TRBV4-3	.	TRBD1	TRBJ2-2	CASRQGVDTGELFF	TGCGCCAGCAGGCAGGGGGTCGACACCGGGGAGCTGTTTTTT
TRBV27	many	.	TRBJ1-1	CASSLHSRTEAFF	TGTGCCAGCAGTTTACACAGTAGGACTGAAGCTTTCTTT
TRBV6-5	many	.	TRBJ1-1	CASSYSGALVTEAFF	TGTGCCAGCAGTTACTCCGGGGCGCTTGTGACTGAAGCTTTCTTT
TRBV5-1	.	.	TRBJ2-3	CASSPLGASPTDTQYF	TGCGCCAGCAGCCCTCTCGGGGCAAGCCCCACAGATACGCAGTATTTT
TRBV15	many	.	TRBJ1-3	CATSRGKGPSGNTIYF	TGTGCCACCAGCAGAGGGAAGGGCCCCTCTGGAAACACCATATATTTT
TRBV29-1	many	.	TRBJ2-3	CSVYTGSTDTQYF	TGCAGCGTTTATACAGGGAGCACAGATACGCAGTATTTT
TRBV9	.	TRBD1	TRBJ1-1	CASSVGDREVRAFF	TGTGCCAGCAGCGTAGGGGACAGGGAAGTCAGAGCTTTCTTT
TRBV2	many	.	TRBJ2-3	CASSESKVFTDTQYF	TGTGCCAGCAGTGAATCTAAAGTCTTCACAGATACGCAGTATTTT
TRBV15	many	.	TRBJ2-6	CATSRDLESGANVLTF	TGTGCCACCAGCAGAGATCTTGAGTCTGGGGCCAACGTCCTGACTTTC
TRBV12-5	many	.	TRBJ2-3	CASGLDSTDTQYF	TGTGCTAGTGGTTTGGACAGCACAGATACGCAGTATTTT
TRBV30	.	.	TRBJ1-2	CAWSVGAGYTF	TGTGCCTGGAGTGTAGGGGCTGGCTACACCTTC
TRBV27	many	.	TRBJ1-5	CASSSSDQGWNQPQHF	.
TRBV9	many	.	TRBJ2-1	CASSVTAEQFF	TGTGCCAGCAGCGTAACAGCAGAGCAGTTCTTC
TRBV20-1	many	TRBD1	TRBJ1-3	CSARKLQGSGNTIYF	TGCAGTGCTAGAAAGCTACAGGGGTCTGGAAACACCATATATTTT
TRBV20-1	few	TRBD2	TRBJ2-1	CSAVQGLADLNEQFF	TGCAGTGCAGTCCAGGGACTAGCGGACCTCAATGAGCAGTTCTTC
TRBV7-3	.	.	TRBJ2-4	CASSTSDRNIQYF	TGTGCCAGCAGCACCTCCGACAGGAACATTCAGTACTTC
TRBV3-1	many	.	TRBJ1-1	CASSQMGHQATEAFF	TGTGCCAGCAGCCAAATGGGACACCAGGCCACTGAAGCTTTCTTT
TRBV19	many	.	TRBJ2-1	CASSSGYEQFF	TGTGCCAGTAGTTCGGGTTATGAGCAGTTCTTC
TRBV12-3/TRBV12-4	many	.	TRBJ2-2	CASSFVGTGELFF	TGTGCCAGCAGTTTCGTCGGTACCGGGGAGCTGTTTTTT
TRBV29-1	.	.	TRBJ1-2	CSVGGGKGYTF	TGCAGCGTGGGGGGGGGGAAAGGCTACACCTTC
TRBV4-1	few	.	TRBJ1-4	CASSQDGTSVEKLFF	TGCGCCAGCAGCCAAGACGGGACATCCGTGGAAAAACTGTTTTTT
TRBV5-1	many	.	TRBJ2-7	CASSLDGSYEQYF	TGCGCCAGCAGCTTGGATGGGAGCTACGAGCAGTACTTC
TRBV12-3/TRBV12-4	few	.	TRBJ2-2	CASSFKEAAGELFF	TGTGCCAGCAGTTTCAAGGAGGCGGCCGGGGAGCTGTTTTTT
TRBV19	many	TRBD2	TRBJ2-1	CASSIPTSGRNEQFF	TGTGCCAGTAGTATTCCTACTAGCGGGAGGAATGAGCAGTTCTTC
TRBV24-1	.	.	TRBJ1-2	CATSAPYMDGYTF	TGTGCCACCAGTGCCCCTTATATGGATGGCTACACCTTC
TRBV7-3	.	.	TRBJ2-1	CASSVGGQSYLNEQFF	TGTGCCAGCAGCGTAGGGGGACAATCCTATCTTAATGAGCAGTTCTTC
TRBV5-5	many	.	TRBJ1-1	CASRDPRLGGTEAFF	TGTGCCAGCAGGGATCCCCGGTTAGGCGGCACTGAAGCTTTCTTT
TRBV20-1	few	.	TRBJ2-7	CSAYPQGTAYEQYF	TGCAGTGCTTACCCACAGGGTACGGCCTACGAGCAGTACTTC
TRBV10-3	.	TRBD2	TRBJ2-2	CAITKGPAGESTTGELFF	TGTGCCATCACTAAGGGACCAGCGGGAGAGAGCACTACCGGGGAGCTGTTTTTT
TRBV7-8	few	.	TRBJ1-2	CASSLGELGYGYTF	TGTGCCAGCAGCTTGGGGGAGCTCGGCTATGGCTACACCTTC